The clone carrying this T cell receptor (beta chain) showed up just a few times. TCR beta CDR3 regions were amplified from RNA transcripts. The study used the HTBI primer set for a first-round RT-PCR of the TCR CDR3. TCRdb used MiXCR to reprocess the multiplex PCR reads, holding one entry per CDR3 protein. The repertoire has some 510,000 distinct CDR3 sequences, about half of them found once; the top ten carry nearly 8.5%. This sample is part of a study of T cells in Graves' hyperthyroidism and ophthalmopathy. An absence of ophthalmopathy progression within 18 months meant stable Graves' hyperthyroidism. Hyperthyroidism in the patients, aged 18 to 65, was newly diagnosed and under 2 months in duration. Exclusions: uncontrolled infection, other autoimmune disease, pregnancy, lactation. Germline V gene data show CDR1 as SEHNR and CDR2 as FQNEAQ (reference sequence). The CDR3 runs 14 residues. With V trimmed by 4 bases and J by 6 bases, 4 bases remained unmatched.

What was sequenced was peripheral blood or thyroid tissue (not recorded which). This chain links TRBV7-9 with TRBJ2-7; 12 nucleotides agree with TRBD2. The source is a young woman with Graves' hyperthyroidism. The CDR3 sequence: CASSSLAGGREQYF. The CDR3 DNA is TGTGCCAGCAGCTCACTAGCGGGAGGTCGCGAGCAGTACTTC. Combining the CDR3 with reference TRBV7-9 and TRBJ2-7 gives the whole variable domain DTGVSQNPRHKITKRGQNVTFRCDPISEHNRLYWYRQTLGQGPEFLTYFQNEAQLEKSRLLSDRFSAERPKGSFSTLEIQRTEQGDSAMYLCASSSLAGGREQYFGPGTRLTVT.